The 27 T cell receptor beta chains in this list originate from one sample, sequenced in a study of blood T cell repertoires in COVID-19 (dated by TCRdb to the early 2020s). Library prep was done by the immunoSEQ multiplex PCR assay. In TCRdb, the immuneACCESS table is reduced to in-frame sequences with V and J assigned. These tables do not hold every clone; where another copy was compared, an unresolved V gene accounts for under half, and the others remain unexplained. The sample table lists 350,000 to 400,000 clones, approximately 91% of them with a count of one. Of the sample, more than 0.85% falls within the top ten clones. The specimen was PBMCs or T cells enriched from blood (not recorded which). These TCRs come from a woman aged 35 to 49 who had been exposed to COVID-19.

The CDR3 reads CASSLEGQGQKNIQYF. The CDR3 DNA reads TGCGCCAGCAGCTTGGAGGGGCAGGGACAGAAAAACATTCAGTACTTC. The chain couples TRBV5-1 to TRBJ2-4; TRBD1 aligns across 7 bases. CDR1 and CDR2 (germline): SGHRS, YFSETQ. J was trimmed by 4 bases and V by 0 bases; bases with no gene match: 7. This CDR3 contains 16 residues.

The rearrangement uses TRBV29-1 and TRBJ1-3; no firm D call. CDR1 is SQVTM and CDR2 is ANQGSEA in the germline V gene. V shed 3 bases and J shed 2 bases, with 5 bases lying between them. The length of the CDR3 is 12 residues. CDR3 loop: CSVDTPGNTIYF. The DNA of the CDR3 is TGCAGCGTTGATACACCTGGAAACACCATATATTTT.

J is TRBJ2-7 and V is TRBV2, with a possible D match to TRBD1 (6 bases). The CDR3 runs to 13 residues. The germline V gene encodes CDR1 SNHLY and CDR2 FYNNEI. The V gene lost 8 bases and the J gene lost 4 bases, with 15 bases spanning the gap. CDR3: CASGETGAYEQYF. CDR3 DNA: TGTGCCAGCGGGGAGACAGGCGCTTACGAGCAGTACTTC.

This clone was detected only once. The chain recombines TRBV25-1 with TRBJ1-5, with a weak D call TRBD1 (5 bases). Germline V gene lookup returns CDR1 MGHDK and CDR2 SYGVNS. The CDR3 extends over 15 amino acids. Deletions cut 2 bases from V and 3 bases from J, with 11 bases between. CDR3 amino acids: CASSEQGGLNQPQHF. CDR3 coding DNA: TGTGCCAGCAGTGAACAGGGAGGACTCAATCAGCCCCAGCATTTT.

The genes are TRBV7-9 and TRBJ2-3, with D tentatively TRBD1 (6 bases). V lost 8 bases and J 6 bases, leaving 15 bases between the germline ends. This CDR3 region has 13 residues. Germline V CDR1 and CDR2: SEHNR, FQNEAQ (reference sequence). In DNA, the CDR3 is TGTGCCAGCTACCCCGTGGGGGCGGATACGCAGTATTTT. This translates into CASYPVGADTQYF.

The CDR3 is CASSPQGDSNTGELFF. The CDR3 bases are TGTGCCAGCAGCCCCCAGGGTGATTCGAACACCGGGGAGCTGTTTTTT. The gene calls are TRBV7-3 and TRBJ2-2, with D maybe TRBD1 (5 bases). The CDR3 is made up of 16 amino acids. Germline values: CDR1 SGHTA, CDR2 FQGTGA. The ends were cut back, 5 bases at V and 0 bases at J, with 13 bases in the middle.

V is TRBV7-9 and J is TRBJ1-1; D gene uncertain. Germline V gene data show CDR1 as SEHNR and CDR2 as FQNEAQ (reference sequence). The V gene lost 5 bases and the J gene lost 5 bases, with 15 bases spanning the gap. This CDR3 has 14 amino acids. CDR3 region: CASSPGILRTEAFF. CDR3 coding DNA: TGTGCCAGCAGCCCCGGTATCCTTCGGACTGAAGCTTTCTTT.

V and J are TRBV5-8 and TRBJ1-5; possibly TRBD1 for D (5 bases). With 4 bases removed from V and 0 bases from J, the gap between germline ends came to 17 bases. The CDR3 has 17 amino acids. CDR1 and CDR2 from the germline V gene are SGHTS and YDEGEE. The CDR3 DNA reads TGTGCCAGCAGCCCCGGGACGGGAGTCTTTAGCAATCAGCCCCAGCATTTT. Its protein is CASSPGTGVFSNQPQHF.

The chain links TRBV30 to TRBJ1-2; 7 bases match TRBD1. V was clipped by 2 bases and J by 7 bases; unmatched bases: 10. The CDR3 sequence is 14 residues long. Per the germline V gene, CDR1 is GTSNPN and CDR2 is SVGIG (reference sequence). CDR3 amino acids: CAWSTGTEKSGYTF. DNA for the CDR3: TGTGCCTGGAGTACCGGGACAGAAAAAAGTGGCTACACCTTC. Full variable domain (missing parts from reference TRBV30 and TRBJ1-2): SQTIHQWPATLVQPVGSPLSLECTVEGTSNPNLYWYRQAAGRGLQLLFYSVGIGQISSEVPQNLSASRPQDRQFILSSKKLLLSDSGFYLCAWSTGTEKSGYTFGSGTRLTVV.

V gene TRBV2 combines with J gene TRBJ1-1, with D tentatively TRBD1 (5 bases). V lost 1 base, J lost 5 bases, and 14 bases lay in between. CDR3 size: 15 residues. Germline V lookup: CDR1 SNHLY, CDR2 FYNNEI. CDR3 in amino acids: CASSEDRPSMTEAFF. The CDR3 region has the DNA TGTGCCAGCAGTGAAGACAGGCCGTCTATGACTGAAGCTTTCTTT.

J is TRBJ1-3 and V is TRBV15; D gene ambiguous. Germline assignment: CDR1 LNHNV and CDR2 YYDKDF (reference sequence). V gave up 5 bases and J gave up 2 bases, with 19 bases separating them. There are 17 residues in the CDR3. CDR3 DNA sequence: TGTGCCACCAGCCGGGAGGCGGGTCAGGCGGCTGGAAACACCATATATTTT. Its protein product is CATSREAGQAAGNTIYF.

CDR3 bases: TGTGCCAGCTCACCATGGGCGAGTGGGAGCTCTGGAAACACCATATATTTT. This codes for CASSPWASGSSGNTIYF. This rearrangement joins TRBV18 to TRBJ1-3; D gene ambiguous. The CDR3 sequence is 17 residues long. CDR1 is KGHSH and CDR2 is LQKENI in the germline V gene. V was cut by 2 bases and J by 0 bases, with 14 bases left in between.

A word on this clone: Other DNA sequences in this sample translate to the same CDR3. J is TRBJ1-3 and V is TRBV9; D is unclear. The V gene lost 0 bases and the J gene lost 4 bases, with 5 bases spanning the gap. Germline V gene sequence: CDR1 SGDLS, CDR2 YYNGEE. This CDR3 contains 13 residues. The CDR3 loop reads CASSVALGNTIYF. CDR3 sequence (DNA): TGTGCCAGCAGCGTAGCACTGGGAAACACCATATATTTT.

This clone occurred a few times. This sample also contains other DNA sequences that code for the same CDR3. The CDR3 coding sequence is TGTGCCACCAGTGTTGGAGGGAATCAGCCCCAGCATTTT. Its translation: CATSVGGNQPQHF. J is TRBJ1-5 and V is TRBV24-1; D is unclear. Germline V gene lookup returns CDR1 KGHDR and CDR2 SFDVKD. Trimming removed 5 bases at V and 4 bases at J, with 8 bases between. This CDR3 comprises 13 residues.

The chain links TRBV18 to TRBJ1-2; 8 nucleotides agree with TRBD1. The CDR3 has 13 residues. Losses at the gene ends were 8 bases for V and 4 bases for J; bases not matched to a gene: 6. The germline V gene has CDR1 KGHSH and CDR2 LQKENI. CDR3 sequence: CASTGGRSYGYTF. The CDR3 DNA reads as TGTGCCAGCACAGGGGGTCGCAGCTATGGCTACACCTTC. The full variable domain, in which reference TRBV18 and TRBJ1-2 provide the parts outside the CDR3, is NAGVMQNPRHLVRRRGQEARLRCSPMKGHSHVYWYRQLPEEGLKFMVYLQKENIIDESGMPKERFSAEFPKEGPSILRIQQVVRGDSAAYFCASTGGRSYGYTFGSGTRLTVV.

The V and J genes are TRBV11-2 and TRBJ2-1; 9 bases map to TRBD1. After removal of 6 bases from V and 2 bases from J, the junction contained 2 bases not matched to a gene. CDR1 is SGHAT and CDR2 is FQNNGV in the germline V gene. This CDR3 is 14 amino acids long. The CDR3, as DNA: TGTGCCAGCAGGACAGGGGGAGCCTACAATGAGCAGTTCTTC. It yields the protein CASRTGGAYNEQFF.

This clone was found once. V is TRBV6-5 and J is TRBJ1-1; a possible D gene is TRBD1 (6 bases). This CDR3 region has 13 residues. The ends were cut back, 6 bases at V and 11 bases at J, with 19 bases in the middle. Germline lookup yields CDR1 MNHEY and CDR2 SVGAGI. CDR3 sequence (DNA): TGTGCCAGCAGACTCCTCGGGGAAGGGGGTGCTTTCTTT. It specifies CASRLLGEGGAFF.

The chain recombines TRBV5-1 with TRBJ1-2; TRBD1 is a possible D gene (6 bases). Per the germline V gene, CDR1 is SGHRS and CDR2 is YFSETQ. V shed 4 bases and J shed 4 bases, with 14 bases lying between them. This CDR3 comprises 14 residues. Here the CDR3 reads CASSATGLSYGYTF. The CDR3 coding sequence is TGCGCCAGCAGCGCAACAGGGCTTTCCTATGGCTACACCTTC. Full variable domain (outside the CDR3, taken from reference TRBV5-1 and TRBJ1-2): KAGVTQTPRYLIKTRGQQVTLSCSPISGHRSVSWYQQTPGQGLQFLFEYFSETQRNKGNFPGRFSGRQFSNSRSEMNVSTLELGDSALYLCASSATGLSYGYTFGSGTRLTVV.

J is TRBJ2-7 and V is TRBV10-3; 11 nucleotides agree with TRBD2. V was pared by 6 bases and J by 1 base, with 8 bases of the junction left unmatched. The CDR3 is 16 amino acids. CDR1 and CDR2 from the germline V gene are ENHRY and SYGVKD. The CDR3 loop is CAIRDYSGRASYEQYF. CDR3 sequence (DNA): TGTGCCATCAGGGACTATAGCGGGAGGGCTTCCTACGAGCAGTACTTC.

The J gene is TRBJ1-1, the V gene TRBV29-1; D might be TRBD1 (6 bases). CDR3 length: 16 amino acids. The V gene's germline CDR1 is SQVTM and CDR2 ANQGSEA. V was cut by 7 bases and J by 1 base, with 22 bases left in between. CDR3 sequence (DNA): TGCAGCGCTAACCGAAGACCAGGGGAGGGGAACACTGAAGCTTTCTTT. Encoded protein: CSANRRPGEGNTEAFF.

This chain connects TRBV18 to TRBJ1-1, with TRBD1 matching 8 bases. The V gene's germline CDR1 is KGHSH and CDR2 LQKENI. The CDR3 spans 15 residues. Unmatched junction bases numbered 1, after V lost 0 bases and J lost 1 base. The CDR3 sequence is CASSPPGQENTEAFF. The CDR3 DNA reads TGTGCCAGCTCACCACCGGGACAGGAGAACACTGAAGCTTTCTTT.

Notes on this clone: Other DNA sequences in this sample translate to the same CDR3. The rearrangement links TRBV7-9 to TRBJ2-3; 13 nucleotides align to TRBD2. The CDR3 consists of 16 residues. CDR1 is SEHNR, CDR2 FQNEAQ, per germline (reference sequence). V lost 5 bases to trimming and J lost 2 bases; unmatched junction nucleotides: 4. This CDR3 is CASSLLAGGPTDTQYF. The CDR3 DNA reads TGTGCCAGCAGCCTACTAGCGGGGGGGCCCACAGATACGCAGTATTTT.

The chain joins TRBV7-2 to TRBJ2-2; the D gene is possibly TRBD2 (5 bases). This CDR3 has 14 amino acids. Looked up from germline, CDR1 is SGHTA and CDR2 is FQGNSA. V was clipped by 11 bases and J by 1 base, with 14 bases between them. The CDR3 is CASKGGGNTGELFF. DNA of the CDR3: TGTGCCTCAAAGGGTGGAGGGAACACCGGGGAGCTGTTTTTT.

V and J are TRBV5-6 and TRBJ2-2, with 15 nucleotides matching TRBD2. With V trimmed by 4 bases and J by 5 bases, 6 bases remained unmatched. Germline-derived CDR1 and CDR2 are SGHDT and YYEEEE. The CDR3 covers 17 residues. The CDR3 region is CASSPGTSGRFTGELFF. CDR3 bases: TGTGCCAGCAGCCCGGGGACTAGCGGGAGGTTTACCGGGGAGCTGTTTTTT.

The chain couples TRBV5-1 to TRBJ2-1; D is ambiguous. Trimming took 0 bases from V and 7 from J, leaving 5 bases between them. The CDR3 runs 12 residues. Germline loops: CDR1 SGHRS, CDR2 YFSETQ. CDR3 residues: CASSLVANEQFF. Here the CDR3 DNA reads TGCGCCAGCAGCTTGGTAGCAAATGAGCAGTTCTTC.

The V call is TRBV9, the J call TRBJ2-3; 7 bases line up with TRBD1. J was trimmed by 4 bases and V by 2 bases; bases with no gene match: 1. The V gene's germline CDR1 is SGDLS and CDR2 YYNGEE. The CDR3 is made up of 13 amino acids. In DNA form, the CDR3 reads TGTGCCAGCAGCGTCCAGGGGGCAGATACGCAGTATTTT. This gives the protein CASSVQGADTQYF. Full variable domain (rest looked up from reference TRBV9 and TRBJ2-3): DSGVTQTPKHLITATGQRVTLRCSPRSGDLSVYWYQQSLDQGLQFLIQYYNGEERAKGNILERFSAQQFPDLHSELNLSSLELGDSALYFCASSVQGADTQYFGPGTRLTVL.

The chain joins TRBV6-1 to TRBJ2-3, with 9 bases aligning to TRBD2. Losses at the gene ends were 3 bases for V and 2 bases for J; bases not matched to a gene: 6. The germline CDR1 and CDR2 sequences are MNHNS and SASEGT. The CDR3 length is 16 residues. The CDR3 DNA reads TGTGCCAGCAGTGACTGGCTAGCGGGGACCACAGATACGCAGTATTTT. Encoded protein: CASSDWLAGTTDTQYF.